A selection of T cell receptor beta chains follows, all from one sample in a study of blood T cell repertoires in COVID-19. TCRdb's table, derived via immunoSEQ multiplex PCR, lists solely in-frame clones and lacks some. Found here are about 160,000 clones, approximately 80% of them singletons; the top ten hold about 5.6%. The sequenced sample was PBMCs or T cells enriched from blood (not recorded which). The receptors come from a man aged 35 to 55 who had recovered from COVID-19. Each CDR3 is given with its conserved first and last residue. The order of the fields is J gene, D gene, clone size, V gene, CDR3 DNA, CDR3 protein. The D gene is left open where the match is weak. Clone size is given for some rows only: seen once, a few or many times, or a class if the clone is expanded.

>TRBJ2-1|NA|NA|TRBV29-1
TGCAGCGGGCTCACAGGGTGGCATGAGCAGTTCTTC
CSGLTGWHEQFF
>TRBJ2-5|TRBD2|NA|TRBV11-1
TGTGCCAGCGGACGGGGGGGGTTACAAGAGACCCAGTACTTC
CASGRGGLQETQYF
>TRBJ1-3|NA|NA|TRBV5-1
TGCGCCAGCAGCACCCAGACAGGCGGAAACACCATATATTTT
CASSTQTGGNTIYF
>TRBJ2-3|NA|NA|TRBV13
TGTGCCAGCACCCCGGGGACAGATACGCAGTATTTT
CASTPGTDTQYF
>TRBJ1-1|TRBD1|NA|TRBV9
TGTGCCAGCAGCGTACCGGAGGGGGCGCAGAACACTGAAGCTTTCTTT
CASSVPEGAQNTEAFF
>TRBJ1-1|TRBD1|NA|TRBV30
TGTGCCTCTAGGGGGCAGATCGTTCGGCTAGCTTTCTTT
CASRGQIVRLAFF
>TRBJ1-6|NA|NA|TRBV10-3
TGTGCCAGCTCTCCTTTGGAGAATTCACCCCTCCACTTT
CASSPLENSPLHF
>TRBJ1-3|TRBD1|NA|TRBV12-5
TGTGCTAGTGGTTTGACTCGGACAGGTTCCTCTGGAAACACCATATATTTT
CASGLTRTGSSGNTIYF
>TRBJ2-5|NA|NA|TRBV3-1/TRBV3-2
TGTGCCAGCAGCCAAGCCAGACCAGGAGAGACCCAGTACTTC
CASSQARPGETQYF
>TRBJ2-2|TRBD2|NA|TRBV5-1
TGCGCCAGCAGCTTGGAGTTAGCGGGGGCATCCACCGGGGAGCTGTTTTTT
CASSLELAGASTGELFF
>TRBJ1-3|NA|NA|TRBV9
TGTGCCTCGGGGTCCGGGACTCAAGGAAACACCATATATTTT
CASGSGTQGNTIYF
>TRBJ1-1|NA|NA|TRBV29-1
TGCAGCGCTACTGCGGGAGGGACTGAAGCTTTCTTT
CSATAGGTEAFF
>TRBJ1-2|TRBD1|NA|TRBV5-1
TGCGCCAGCAGCTCGGGACAGGATGGCTACACCTTC
CASSSGQDGYTF
>TRBJ1-6|NA|NA|TRBV25-1
TGTGCCAGCAGTGAATCCGGACAGAAAAATTCACCCCTCCACTTT
CASSESGQKNSPLHF
>TRBJ1-2|TRBD1|NA|TRBV5-1
TGCGCCAGCAGCTTAGGGGGCAACTATGGCTACACCTTC
CASSLGGNYGYTF
>TRBJ2-2|TRBD2|NA|TRBV7-2
TGTGCCAGCAGCGACGAGGGGACTAGCCTCACCGGGGAGCTGTTTTTT
CASSDEGTSLTGELFF
>TRBJ2-1|TRBD2|NA|TRBV30
TGTGCCTGGAGTTTTAGCGGGGGGGCCTCCTACAATGAGCAGTTCTTC
CAWSFSGGASYNEQFF
>TRBJ1-1|NA|NA|TRBV18
TGTGCCAGCTCACGACGCCAGGGGAAGGGCACTGAAGCTTTCTTT
CASSRRQGKGTEAFF
>TRBJ1-2|NA|NA|TRBV12-3/TRBV12-4
TGTGCCAGCAGTTTACAGGGAGGGTATGGCTACACCTTC
CASSLQGGYGYTF
>TRBJ2-3|TRBD2|NA|TRBV24-1
TGTGCCACCAGTGATCCTTTGGAGCGGGGGGGCCTGGATACGCAGTATTTT
CATSDPLERGGLDTQYF
>TRBJ2-4|TRBD2|NA|TRBV3-1/TRBV3-2
TGTGCCAGCAGCCAAGAAAGGGGTAGCGGGTCGATCGCCATTCAGTACTTC
CASSQERGSGSIAIQYF
>TRBJ2-5|TRBD1|NA|TRBV3-1/TRBV3-2
TGTGCCAGCAGCCAAGGGGCAGGGGGCTTGGAGACCCAGTACTTC
CASSQGAGGLETQYF
>TRBJ1-2|NA|NA|TRBV7-9
TGTGCCAGCGAGGGCAGGTGGGGAAACTATGGCTACACCTTC
CASEGRWGNYGYTF
>TRBJ2-3|TRBD2|NA|TRBV18
TGTGCCAGCTCACCCGGACTAGCGGGGGGGTTTATTGGAGATACGCAGTATTTT
CASSPGLAGGFIGDTQYF
>TRBJ1-5|TRBD1|NA|TRBV3-1/TRBV3-2
TGTGCCAGCAGCCAAGATAGGCAGGGGGCCTATCAGCCCCAGCATTTT
CASSQDRQGAYQPQHF
>TRBJ1-5|TRBD1|NA|TRBV2
TGTGCCAGCAGTGGGGGACAGGGGAGACAGCCCCAGCATTTT
CASSGGQGRQPQHF
>TRBJ1-6|TRBD1|few|TRBV27
TGTGCCAGCAGTTTTCTTACAGGGGGCTATAATTCACCCCTCCACTTT
CASSFLTGGYNSPLHF
>TRBJ2-2|TRBD1|NA|TRBV6-5
TGTGCCACAACCTTACAGGGGCCGAACACCGGGGAGCTGTTTTTT
CATTLQGPNTGELFF
>TRBJ1-1|NA|NA|TRBV19
TGTGCCAGTAGTATATGGGGACTTTTGAACACTGAAGCTTTCTTT
CASSIWGLLNTEAFF
>TRBJ1-6|NA|once|TRBV7-8
TGTGCCAGCAGCTTACTTTTCCCGGAGAGCTATAATTCACCCCTCCACTTT
CASSLLFPESYNSPLHF
>TRBJ2-1|NA|once|TRBV9
TGTGCCAGCAGCGTATATTGGGGAGGCGAGCAGTTCTTC
CASSVYWGGEQFF
>TRBJ1-6|NA|NA|TRBV7-9
TGTGCCAGCAGCTATCTATCACCCCTCCACTTT
CASSYLSPLHF
>TRBJ2-3|NA|NA|TRBV9
TGTGCCAGCAGCGTAGGAACTAGTTGGACAGATACGCAGTATTTT
CASSVGTSWTDTQYF
>TRBJ2-5|TRBD2|NA|TRBV7-3
TGTGCCAGCAGCTGGAGCGGGGGTGAGACCCAGTACTTC
CASSWSGGETQYF
>TRBJ1-4|NA|NA|TRBV18
TGTGCCAGCTCACCGCCAGGGGCGATGGGCGAAAAACTGTTTTTT
CASSPPGAMGEKLFF
>TRBJ2-3|NA|NA|TRBV11-2
TGTGCCAGCAGCTTAGTTTCCGGTGTTGGAGATACGCAGTATTTT
CASSLVSGVGDTQYF
>TRBJ2-7|NA|NA|TRBV3-1/TRBV3-2
TGTGCCAGCAGCCATTGGGGACAACCCTACGAGCAGTACTTC
CASSHWGQPYEQYF
>TRBJ2-4|TRBD2|few|TRBV7-9
TGTGCCAGCACCCCCAGCGGGGTGGGCAACATTCAGTACTTC
CASTPSGVGNIQYF
>TRBJ2-4|TRBD1|NA|TRBV7-8
TGTGCCAGCAGCTACACCAGGGGGCTCGGCAAAAACATTCAGTACTTC
CASSYTRGLGKNIQYF
>TRBJ1-1|NA|few|TRBV27
TGTGCCAGCAGTTTCGACAGGAACACTGAAGCTTTCTTT
CASSFDRNTEAFF
>TRBJ1-2|TRBD1|NA|TRBV15
TGTGCCACCAGCACCCTTTTAAACGACAGGGGAGACTATGGCTACACCTTC
CATSTLLNDRGDYGYTF
>TRBJ2-2|TRBD2|NA|TRBV5-4
TGTGCCAGCAGCGCTAGCGGGGGGGCCACCGGGGAGCTGTTTTTT
CASSASGGATGELFF
>TRBJ2-5|NA|NA|TRBV2
TGTGCCAGCTCACGGAGCGTGCAAGAGACCCAGTACTTC
CASSRSVQETQYF
>TRBJ2-2|NA|NA|TRBV9
TGTGCCAGCAGCGTAGCCAGGGTAGGGCCGAACACCGGGGAGCTGTTTTTT
CASSVARVGPNTGELFF
>TRBJ2-1|NA|NA|TRBV2
TGTGCCAGCAGACAGGGCCTTAACAATGAGCAGTTCTTC
CASRQGLNNEQFF
>TRBJ2-4|TRBD1|NA|TRBV10-1
TGCGCCAGCAGTGGAACAGGGGGCAAAAACATTCAGTACTTC
CASSGTGGKNIQYF